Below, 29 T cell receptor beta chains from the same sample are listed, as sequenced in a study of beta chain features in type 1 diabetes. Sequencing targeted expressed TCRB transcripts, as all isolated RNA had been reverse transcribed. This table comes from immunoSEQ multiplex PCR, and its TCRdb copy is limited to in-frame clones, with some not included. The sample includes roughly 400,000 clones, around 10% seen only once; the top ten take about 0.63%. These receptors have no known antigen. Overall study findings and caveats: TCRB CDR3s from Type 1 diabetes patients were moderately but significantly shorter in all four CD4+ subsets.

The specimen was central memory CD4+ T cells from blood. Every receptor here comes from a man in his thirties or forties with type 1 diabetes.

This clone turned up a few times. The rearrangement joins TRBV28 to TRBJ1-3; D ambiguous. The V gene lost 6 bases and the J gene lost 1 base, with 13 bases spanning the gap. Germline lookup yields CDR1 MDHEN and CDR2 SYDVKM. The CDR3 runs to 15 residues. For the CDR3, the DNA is TGTGCCAGCAGCCGACCCCCGGGTTCTGGAAACACCATATATTTT. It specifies CASSRPPGSGNTIYF. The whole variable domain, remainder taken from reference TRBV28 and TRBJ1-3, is DVKVTQSSRYLVKRTGEKVFLECVQDMDHENMFWYRQDPGLGLRLIYFSYDVKMKEKGDIPEGYSVSREKKERFSLILESASTNQTSMYLCASSRPPGSGNTIYFGEGSWLTVV.

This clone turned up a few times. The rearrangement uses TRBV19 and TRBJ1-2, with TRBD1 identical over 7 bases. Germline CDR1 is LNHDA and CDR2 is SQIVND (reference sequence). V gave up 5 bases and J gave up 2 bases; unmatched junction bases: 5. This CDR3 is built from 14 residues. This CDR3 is CASSLQGQNYGYTF. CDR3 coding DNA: TGTGCCAGTAGTCTTCAGGGACAGAACTATGGCTACACCTTC.

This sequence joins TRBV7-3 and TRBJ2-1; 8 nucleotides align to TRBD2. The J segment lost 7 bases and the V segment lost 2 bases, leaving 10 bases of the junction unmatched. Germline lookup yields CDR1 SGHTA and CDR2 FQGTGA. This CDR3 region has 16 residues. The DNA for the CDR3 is TGTGCCAGCAGCTTACGGAGCGGGAGTGGGGGAAATGAGCAGTTCTTC. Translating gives CASSLRSGSGGNEQFF. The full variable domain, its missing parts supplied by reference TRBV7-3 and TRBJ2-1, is GAGVSQTPSNKVTEKGKYVELRCDPISGHTALYWYRQSLGQGPEFLIYFQGTGAADDSGLPNDRFFAVRPEGSVSTLKIQRTERGDSAVYLCASSLRSGSGGNEQFFGPGTRLTVL.

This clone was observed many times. The CDR3 DNA sequence: TGTGCCAGCAGCTTAGAGGGTCAGCCCCAGCATTTT. It specifies CASSLEGQPQHF. The rearrangement uses TRBV7-8 and TRBJ1-5; D is unresolved. The CDR3 totals 12 residues. The germline V and J ends were trimmed by 1 base and 6 bases, with 4 bases remaining between them. CDR1 and CDR2 (germline): SGHVS, FQNEAQ.

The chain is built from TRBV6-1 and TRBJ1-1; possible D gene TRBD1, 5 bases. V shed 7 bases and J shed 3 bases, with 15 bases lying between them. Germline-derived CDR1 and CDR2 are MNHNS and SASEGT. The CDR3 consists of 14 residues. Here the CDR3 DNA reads TGTGCCAGCACGCATCCGGGGGGGGACACTGAAGCTTTCTTT. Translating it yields CASTHPGGDTEAFF.

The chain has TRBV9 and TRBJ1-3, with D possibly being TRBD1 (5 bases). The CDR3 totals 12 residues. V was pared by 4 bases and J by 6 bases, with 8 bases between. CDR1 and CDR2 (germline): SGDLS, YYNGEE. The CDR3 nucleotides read TGTGCCAGCAGCAGGGACGAAAACACCATATATTTT. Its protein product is CASSRDENTIYF.

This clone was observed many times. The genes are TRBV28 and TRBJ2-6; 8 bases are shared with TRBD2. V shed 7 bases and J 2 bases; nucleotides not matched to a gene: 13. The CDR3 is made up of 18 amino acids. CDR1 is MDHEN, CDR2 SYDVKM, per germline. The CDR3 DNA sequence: TGTGCCAGCAATTCCCCTGGCGGGCGGGAGGCTGGGGCCAACGTCCTGACTTTC. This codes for CASNSPGGREAGANVLTF.

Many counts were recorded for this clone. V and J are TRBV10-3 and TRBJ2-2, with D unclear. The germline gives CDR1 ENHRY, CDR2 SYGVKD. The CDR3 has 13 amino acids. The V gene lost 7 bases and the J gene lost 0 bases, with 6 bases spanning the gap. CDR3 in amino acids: CAIMSANTGELFF. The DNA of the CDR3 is TGTGCCATCATGTCGGCGAACACCGGGGAGCTGTTTTTT.

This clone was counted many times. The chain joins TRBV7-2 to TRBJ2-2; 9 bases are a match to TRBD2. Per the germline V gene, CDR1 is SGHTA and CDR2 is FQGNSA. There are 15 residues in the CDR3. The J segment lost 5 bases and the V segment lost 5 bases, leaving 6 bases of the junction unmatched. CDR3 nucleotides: TGTGCCAGCAGCCGACTAGCGGAGATAACCGGGGAGCTGTTTTTT. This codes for CASSRLAEITGELFF.

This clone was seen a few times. The CDR3 spells CASSLVWTGSNQPQHF. In DNA form, the CDR3 reads TGTGCCAGCAGCTTAGTGTGGACAGGGAGCAATCAGCCCCAGCATTTT. V usage is TRBV7-2 and J usage is TRBJ1-5; 8 bases map to TRBD1. CDR3 length: 16 amino acids. The V gene's germline CDR1 is SGHTA and CDR2 FQGNSA. V was pared by 1 base and J by 1 base, with 3 bases of the junction left unmatched.

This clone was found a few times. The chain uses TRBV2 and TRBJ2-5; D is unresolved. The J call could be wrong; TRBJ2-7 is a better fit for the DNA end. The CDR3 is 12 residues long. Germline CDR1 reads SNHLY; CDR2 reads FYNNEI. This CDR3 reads CATAPRSYEQYF. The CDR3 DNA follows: TGTGCCACGGCCCCCCGCTCCTACGAGCAGTACTTC.

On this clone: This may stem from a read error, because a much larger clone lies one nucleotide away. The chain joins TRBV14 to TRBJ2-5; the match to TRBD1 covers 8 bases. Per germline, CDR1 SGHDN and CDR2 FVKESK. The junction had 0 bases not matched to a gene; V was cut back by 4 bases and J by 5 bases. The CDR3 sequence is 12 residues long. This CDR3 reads CASSRDRETQYF. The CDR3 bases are TGTGCCAGCAGCCGGGACAGGGAGACCCAGTACTTC.

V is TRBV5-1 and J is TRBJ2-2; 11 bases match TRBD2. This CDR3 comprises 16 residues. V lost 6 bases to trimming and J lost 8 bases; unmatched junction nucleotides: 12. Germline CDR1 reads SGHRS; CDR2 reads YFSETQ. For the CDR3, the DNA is TGCGCCAGCACCCCGCAGACTAGCGGGAACGGAGGGGAGCTGTTTTTT. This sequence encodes CASTPQTSGNGGELFF. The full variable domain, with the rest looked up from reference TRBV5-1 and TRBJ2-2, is KAGVTQTPRYLIKTRGQQVTLSCSPISGHRSVSWYQQTPGQGLQFLFEYFSETQRNKGNFPGRFSGRQFSNSRSEMNVSTLELGDSALYLCASTPQTSGNGGELFFGEGSRLTVL.

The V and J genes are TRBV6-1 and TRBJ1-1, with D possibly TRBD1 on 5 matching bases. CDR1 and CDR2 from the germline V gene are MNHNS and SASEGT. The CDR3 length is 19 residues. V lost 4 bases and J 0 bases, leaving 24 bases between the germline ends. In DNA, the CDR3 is TGTGCCAGCAGTGCAAGGGGCGACAGATTCGTCTCCATGAACACTGAAGCTTTCTTT. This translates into CASSARGDRFVSMNTEAFF.

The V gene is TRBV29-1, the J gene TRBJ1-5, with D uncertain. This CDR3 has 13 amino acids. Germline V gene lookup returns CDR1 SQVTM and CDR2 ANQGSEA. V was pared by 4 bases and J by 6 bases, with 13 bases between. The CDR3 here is CSVAGLECQPQHF. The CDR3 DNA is TGCAGCGTTGCCGGACTGGAGTGTCAGCCCCAGCATTTT.

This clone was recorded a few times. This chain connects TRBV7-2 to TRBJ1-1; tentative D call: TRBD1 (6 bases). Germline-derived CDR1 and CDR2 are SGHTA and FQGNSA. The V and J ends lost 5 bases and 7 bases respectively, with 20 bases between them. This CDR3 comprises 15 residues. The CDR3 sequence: CASSPATGMQGEAFF. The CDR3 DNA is TGTGCCAGCAGCCCGGCAACAGGGATGCAGGGTGAAGCTTTCTTT. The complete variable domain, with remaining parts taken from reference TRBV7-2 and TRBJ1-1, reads GAGVSQSPSNKVTEKGKDVELRCDPISGHTALYWYRQSLGQGLEFLIYFQGNSAPDKSGLPSDRFSAERTGGSVSTLTIQRTQQEDSAVYLCASSPATGMQGEAFFGQGTRLTVV.

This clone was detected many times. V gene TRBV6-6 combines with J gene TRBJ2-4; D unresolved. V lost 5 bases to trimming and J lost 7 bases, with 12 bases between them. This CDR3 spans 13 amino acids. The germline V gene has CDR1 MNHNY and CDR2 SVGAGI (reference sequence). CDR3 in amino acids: CASSTGVNNIQYF. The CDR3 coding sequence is TGTGCCAGCAGTACTGGGGTCAATAACATTCAGTACTTC.

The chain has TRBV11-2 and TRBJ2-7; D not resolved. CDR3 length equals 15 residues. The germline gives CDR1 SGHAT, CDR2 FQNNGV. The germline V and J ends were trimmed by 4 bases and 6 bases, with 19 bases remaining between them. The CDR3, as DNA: TGTGCCAGCAGCTCTTCTTACAGCCCGCCCTCCGAGCAGTACTTC. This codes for CASSSSYSPPSEQYF.

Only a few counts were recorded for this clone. The CDR3: CASSYSLVQSETQYF. In nucleotides, the CDR3 is TGTGCCAGCAGTTACTCTCTAGTTCAATCAGAGACCCAGTACTTC. The chain joins TRBV6-5 to TRBJ2-5; unclear D gene. V was shortened by 0 bases and J by 4 bases, with 12 bases between the two germline ends. This CDR3 contains 15 residues. Looked up from germline, CDR1 is MNHEY and CDR2 is SVGAGI.

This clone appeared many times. For the CDR3, the DNA is TGTGCCAGCAGTGAAGTGGCCTTACGAACTAATGAAAAACTGTTTTTT. Protein sequence: CASSEVALRTNEKLFF. The J gene is TRBJ1-4, the V gene TRBV6-1, with D unclear. The ends were cut back, 1 base at V and 1 base at J, with 10 bases in the middle. CDR1 is MNHNS, CDR2 SASEGT, per germline. The CDR3 is 16 amino acids.

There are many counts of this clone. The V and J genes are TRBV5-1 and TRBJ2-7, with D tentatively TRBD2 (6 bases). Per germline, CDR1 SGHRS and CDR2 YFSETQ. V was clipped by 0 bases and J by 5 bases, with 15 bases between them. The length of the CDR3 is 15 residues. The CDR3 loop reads CASSLGFQEGNEQYF. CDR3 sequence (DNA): TGCGCCAGCAGCTTGGGGTTTCAGGAGGGGAACGAGCAGTACTTC.

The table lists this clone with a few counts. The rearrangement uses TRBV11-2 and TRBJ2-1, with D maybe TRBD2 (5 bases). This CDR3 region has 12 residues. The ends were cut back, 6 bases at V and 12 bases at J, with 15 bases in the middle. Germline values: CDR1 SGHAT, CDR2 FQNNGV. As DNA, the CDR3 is TGTGCCAGCAGGGTCATGGGAGCTGGGCAGTTCTTC. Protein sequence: CASRVMGAGQFF.

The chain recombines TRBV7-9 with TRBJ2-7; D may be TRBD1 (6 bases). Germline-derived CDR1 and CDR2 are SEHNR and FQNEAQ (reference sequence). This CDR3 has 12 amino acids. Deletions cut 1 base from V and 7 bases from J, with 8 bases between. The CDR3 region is CASSLGTEEQYF. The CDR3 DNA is TGTGCCAGCAGCTTAGGGACAGAAGAGCAGTACTTC.

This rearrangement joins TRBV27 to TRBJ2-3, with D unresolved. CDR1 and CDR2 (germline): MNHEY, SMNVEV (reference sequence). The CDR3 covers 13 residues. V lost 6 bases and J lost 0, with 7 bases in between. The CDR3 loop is CASRKTSTDTQYF. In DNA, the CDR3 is TGTGCCAGCAGGAAGACTAGCACAGATACGCAGTATTTT.

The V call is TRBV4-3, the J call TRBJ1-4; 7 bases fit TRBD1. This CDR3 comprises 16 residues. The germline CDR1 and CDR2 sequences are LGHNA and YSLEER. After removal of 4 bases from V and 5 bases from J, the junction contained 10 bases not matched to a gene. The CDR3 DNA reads TGCGCCAGCAGCCGTGATCAGGGGGGAGGAAATGAAAAACTGTTTTTT. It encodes CASSRDQGGGNEKLFF.

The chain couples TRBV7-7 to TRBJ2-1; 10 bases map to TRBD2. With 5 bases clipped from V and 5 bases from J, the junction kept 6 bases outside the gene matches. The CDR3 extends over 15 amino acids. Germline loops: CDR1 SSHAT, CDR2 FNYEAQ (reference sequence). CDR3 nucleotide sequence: TGTGCCAGCAGCCGGGGACTAGCGAACAACAATGAGCAGTTCTTC. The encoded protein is CASSRGLANNNEQFF. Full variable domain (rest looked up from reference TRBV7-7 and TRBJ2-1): GAGVSQSPRYKVTKRGQDVTLRCDPISSHATLYWYQQALGQGPEFLTYFNYEAQPDKSGLPSDRFSAERPEGSISTLTIQRTEQRDSAMYRCASSRGLANNNEQFFGPGTRLTVL.

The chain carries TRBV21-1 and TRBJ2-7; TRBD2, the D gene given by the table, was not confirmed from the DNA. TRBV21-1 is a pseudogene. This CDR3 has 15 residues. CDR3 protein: CANSKGSTEDCEQYF. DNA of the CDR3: TGTGCCAACAGCAAAGGGTCCACGGAGGATTGCGAGCAGTACTTC.

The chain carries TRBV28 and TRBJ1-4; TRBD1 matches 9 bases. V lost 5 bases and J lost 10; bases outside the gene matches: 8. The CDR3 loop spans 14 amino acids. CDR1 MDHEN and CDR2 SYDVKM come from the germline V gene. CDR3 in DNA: TGTGCCAGCAGTGGGACAGGGCTTCGTGGAAAACTGTTTTTT. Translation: CASSGTGLRGKLFF.

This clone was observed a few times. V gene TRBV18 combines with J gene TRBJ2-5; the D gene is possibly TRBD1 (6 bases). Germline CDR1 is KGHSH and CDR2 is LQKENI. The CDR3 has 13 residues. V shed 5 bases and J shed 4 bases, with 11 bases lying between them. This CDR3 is CASSTGLGETQYF. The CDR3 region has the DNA TGTGCCAGCTCAACAGGGTTGGGAGAGACCCAGTACTTC.